Listed below are T cell receptor beta chains from one sample, sequenced in a study of T cell repertoires in cytomegalovirus infection. TCRdb used MiXCR to reprocess the reads, holding one entry per CDR3 protein. The repertoire consists of some 390,000 distinct CDR3 sequences, with 15% to 20% occurring once and the leading ten covering roughly 9%. Sequencing input: PBMCs. Receptor source: a human donor in good health (CMV status not recorded). Some clones in this sample may be carry-over from other donors' samples. Both conserved end residues are trimmed from each CDR3.

length | V | CDR3
13 | TRBV12-3/TRBV12-4 | ASTPRDRGSYEQY
14 | TRBV6-6 | ASSPAVRDTNTEAF
12 | TRBV12-3/TRBV12-4 | ASSQLGGRYEQY
13 | TRBV12-3/TRBV12-4 | ASSPAGGGNEKLF
13 | TRBV19 | ASSPGTSSNQPQH
14 | TRBV7-9 | ASSQMGRGSYNEQF
12 | TRBV28 | ASSSRGRSYGYT
10 | TRBV15 | ATRDPSGKLF
11 | TRBV6-2/TRBV6-3 | ASTGQGSYEQY
12 | TRBV10-3 | AISVAESTDTQY
12 | TRBV10-3 | AISGQGEDSPLY
10 | TRBV20-1 | SGRREQETQY
12 | TRBV27 | ASSQSRSDQPQH
11 | TRBV7-2 | ASSSFGEGTQY
13 | TRBV12-3/TRBV12-4 | ASSFSEGLIYGYT
12 | TRBV7-2 | ASSSSRGRETQY
11 | TRBV27 | ASRGSGTDTQY
13 | TRBV11-2 | ASSYRALSTDTQY
14 | TRBV19 | ASKPRASPENQPQH
9 | TRBV20-1 | SASTPDTQY
17 | TRBV4-3 | ASSQVIPRGSSYNSPLH
13 | TRBV11-2 | ASSFGPTFRNEQF
11 | TRBV12-5 | ASGPTQGGEQF
15 | TRBV28 | ASSLSVLGNGKNIQY
13 | TRBV7-9 | ASSLAGLAGGKQF
12 | TRBV19 | ASSMRGHGGELF
15 | TRBV20-1 | SASATSGALIIGTQY
11 | TRBV15 | ATSPTMNTEAF
12 | TRBV12-3/TRBV12-4 | ASRARGQNYEQY
14 | TRBV11-2 | ASDQRGAGPPLEAF
11 | TRBV23-1 | ASVGQGARGYT
11 | TRBV10-3 | ASGQGPNTEAF
11 | TRBV6-2/TRBV6-3 | ASNDRTGEKQF
13 | TRBV7-2 | ASSLVGQGTDTQY
14 | TRBV5-4 | ASRPQGLSSYNEQF
13 | TRBV7-6 | ASSPDTNSGNTIY
14 | TRBV20-1 | SARDLTSGGPDTQY
15 | TRBV29-1 | SVEARASGSLFDTQY
11 | TRBV19 | ASGGDAIYEQY
12 | TRBV20-1 | SPRGAGGGNEQF
15 | TRBV7-2 | ASSFLAGGRGADTQY
14 | TRBV7-2 | ASSGRLAGGPVEQY
11 | TRBV20-1 | SARGTDQETQY
11 | TRBV7-2 | ASRPTFSYEQY
11 | TRBV7-6 | ASSLVPEDTQY
12 | TRBV4-3 | ASSRDRSWSEQF
13 | TRBV6-5 | ASSFYRDRTNIQY
14 | TRBV7-6 | ASSPKGLAVTDTQY
9 | TRBV10-3 | AISVGSEQY
12 | TRBV2 | ASSEDRGLGTLH
15 | TRBV20-1 | SALLKRRGGGYQPQH
11 | TRBV6-5 | ASSLPGGGKLF
11 | TRBV7-6 | ASSTRLAGGQF
10 | TRBV29-1 | SVVSGPNVLT
17 | TRBV7-6 | ASSPYPRLAGGRTDTQY
10 | TRBV20-1 | SASDREETQY